Listed below are T cell receptor beta chains from one sample, sequenced in a study of cytomegalovirus exposure and HLA in healthy donors. Repertoires were generated with immunoSEQ multiplex PCR, while TCRdb's copy carries only in-frame clones and drops some. This table lists about 76,000 clones. Sample: PBMCs. The receptors stem from a woman between 35 and 50 years old in good health and CMV-seropositive. Both conserved end residues are part of each CDR3. Each record gives: J gene, V gene, CDR3 length, D gene, CDR3 protein, CDR3 DNA. The D gene is left open where the match is weak.

j_call: TRBJ1-5; v_call: TRBV10-3; cdr3_length: 14; d_call: TRBD1; cdr3_aa: CAISRDSTVPPQHF; cdr3_nt: TGTGCCATCAGCAGGGACAGCACTGTTCCGCCCCAGCATTTT
j_call: TRBJ1-2; v_call: TRBV15; cdr3_length: 13; d_call: TRBD1; cdr3_aa: CATSRDRTGVYTF; cdr3_nt: TGTGCCACCAGCAGAGATCGGACAGGGGTATACACCTTC
j_call: TRBJ1-2; v_call: TRBV18; cdr3_length: 14; d_call: NA; cdr3_aa: CASSPLTVNYGYTF; cdr3_nt: TGTGCCAGCTCACCATTAACAGTTAACTATGGCTACACCTTC
j_call: TRBJ2-5; v_call: TRBV11-3; cdr3_length: 15; d_call: TRBD1; cdr3_aa: CASSKDRGLGETQYF; cdr3_nt: TGTGCCAGCAGCAAGGACAGGGGGTTGGGAGAGACCCAGTACTTC
j_call: TRBJ1-1; v_call: TRBV14; cdr3_length: 13; d_call: TRBD1; cdr3_aa: CASSPQRQGVPFF; cdr3_nt: TGTGCCAGCAGCCCACAGAGACAGGGGGTACCTTTCTTT
j_call: TRBJ1-2; v_call: TRBV5-3; cdr3_length: 13; d_call: NA; cdr3_aa: CARSLAREKGHTF; cdr3_nt: TGTGCCAGAAGCTTGGCCAGGGAAAAGGGCCACACCTTC
j_call: TRBJ1-2; v_call: TRBV28; cdr3_length: 15; d_call: TRBD1; cdr3_aa: CASTTGQGGYYGYTF; cdr3_nt: TGTGCCAGCACTACTGGACAGGGTGGTTACTATGGCTACACCTTC
j_call: TRBJ2-7; v_call: TRBV6-6; cdr3_length: 15; d_call: TRBD1; cdr3_aa: CASSYRRQGAGEQYF; cdr3_nt: TGTGCCAGCAGTTACCGCCGACAGGGGGCGGGGGAGCAGTACTTC
j_call: TRBJ2-7; v_call: TRBV11-3; cdr3_length: 15; d_call: TRBD2; cdr3_aa: CASSLVLAGAKEQYF; cdr3_nt: TGTGCCAGCAGCTTAGTACTAGCGGGAGCGAAAGAGCAGTACTTC
j_call: TRBJ2-2; v_call: TRBV6-5; cdr3_length: 16; d_call: TRBD2; cdr3_aa: CASSYSGRELAGELFF; cdr3_nt: TGTGCCAGCAGTTACTCGGGGCGGGAGTTGGCCGGGGAGCTGTTTTTT
j_call: TRBJ1-6; v_call: TRBV2; cdr3_length: 17; d_call: NA; cdr3_aa: CASSSPTGTPTHSPLHF; cdr3_nt: TGTGCCAGCAGTTCCCCGACCGGGACACCTACTCATTCACCCCTCCACTTT